The source of this T cell receptor beta chain is a study of CD8 T cells in ankylosing spondylitis. Study results and caveats: For ankylosing spondylitis blood, a TCR beta motif of 8 or 9 highly homologous variants appeared characteristic. Past studies reported some motif variants in reactive arthritis synovial fluid and blood. Reports say disease-linked clones showed up significantly more in matched ankylosing spondylitis synovial fluid.

Germline V gene lookup returns CDR1 SGHTA and CDR2 FQGNSA. This CDR3 has 14 amino acids. Unmatched junction bases numbered 9, after V lost 5 bases and J lost 6 bases. About this clonotype: The target antigen is unknown.

Molecular-barcoded quantitative 5'-RACE produced these TCR beta libraries. TCRdb reprocessed the 5' RACE reads with MiXCR, giving one entry per CDR3 protein. The profile shows around 140,000 distinct CDR3 sequences, 15% to 20% of them singletons. The clonotype comes from a male donor with ankylosing spondylitis. The sequencing input was blood, either unsorted or a sorted T cell fraction (not recorded which). This chain links TRBV7-2 with TRBJ2-7; 8 nucleotides agree with TRBD2. The CDR3 is CASSTLAGFSEQYF. The CDR3 bases are TGTGCCAGCAGCACCTTAGCGGGATTCAGCGAGCAGTACTTC.